This T cell receptor (beta chain) was retrieved from a study of cytomegalovirus exposure and HLA in healthy donors. On the study more broadly: From HLA-typed donors, an early data release held 70 million to 100 million unique TCRs.

PCR amplification relied on 60 Vbeta primers (plus 13 Jbeta primers). This table comes from immunoSEQ multiplex PCR, and its TCRdb copy is limited to in-frame clones, with some not included. The sample contains over 150,000 clones, about 90% of which appear only once. It was healthy bone marrow donors who served as donors. With regard to this clone: The antigen remains unidentified.

This CDR3 is 15 amino acids long. Germline V CDR1 and CDR2: LNHNV, YYDKDF (reference sequence). Trimming left V 2 bases short and J 0 bases short, with 8 bases between. Study-level points and caveats: In a later analysis, the majority of CMV-associated beta chains seemingly showed HLA restriction.

Sample: PBMCs. The receptor was derived from a girl in the first two years of life in good health and CMV-seronegative. V usage is TRBV15 and J usage is TRBJ1-5; D is ambiguous. CDR3 DNA: TGTGCCACCAGCAGAACGGGGAATAGCAATCAGCCCCAGCATTTT. Residues: CATSRTGNSNQPQHF. Using reference TRBV15 and TRBJ1-5 for the parts outside the CDR3, the full variable domain is DAMVIQNPRYQVTQFGKPVTLSCSQTLNHNVMYWYQQKSSQAPKLLFHYYDKDFNNEADTPDNFQSRRPNTSFCFLDIRSPGLGDTAMYLCATSRTGNSNQPQHFGDGTRLSIL.